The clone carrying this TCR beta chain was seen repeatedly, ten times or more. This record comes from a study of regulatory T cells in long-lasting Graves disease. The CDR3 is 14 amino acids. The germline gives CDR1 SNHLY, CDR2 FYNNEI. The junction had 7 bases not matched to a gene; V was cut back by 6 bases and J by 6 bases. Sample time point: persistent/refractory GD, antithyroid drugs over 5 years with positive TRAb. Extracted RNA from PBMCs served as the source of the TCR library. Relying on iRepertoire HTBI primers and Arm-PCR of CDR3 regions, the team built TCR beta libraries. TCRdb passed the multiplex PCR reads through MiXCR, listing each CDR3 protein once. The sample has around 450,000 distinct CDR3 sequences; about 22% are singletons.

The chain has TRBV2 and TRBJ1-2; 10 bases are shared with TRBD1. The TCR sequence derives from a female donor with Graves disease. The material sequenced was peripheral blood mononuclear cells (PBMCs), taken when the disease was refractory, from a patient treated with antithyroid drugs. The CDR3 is CASSPSDRGHGYTF. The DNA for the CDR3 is TGTGCCAGCAGCCCTAGCGACAGGGGGCATGGCTACACCTTC.